This record looks at one T cell receptor beta chain sequence and its context. Its specificity is not known. Measured with immunoSEQ multiplex PCR; TCRdb has only the in-frame clones, and not every one. The data show more than 110,000 clones, roughly 91% seen once. V was shortened by 0 bases and J by 7 bases, with 10 bases between the two germline ends. CDR1 is LNHNV, CDR2 YYDKDF, per germline (reference sequence). The CDR3 consists of 14 residues. The data stem from a study of T cell responses to AZD1222 COVID-19 vaccine. Study outcomes and limitations: After the peak T cell response, and only then, were repertoires sampled.

Sequences were derived from peripheral blood, sampled on day 0 of AZD1222 vaccination. The chain recombines TRBV15 with TRBJ1-5, with a tentative D call TRBD1 (5 bases). This sequence originates from an adult in good health. DNA of the CDR3: TGTGCCACCAGCAGAGATCGGGGGTTGCAGCCCCAGCATTTT. Encoded protein: CATSRDRGLQPQHF. Supplemented by reference TRBV15 and TRBJ1-5, the full variable domain reads DAMVIQNPRYQVTQFGKPVTLSCSQTLNHNVMYWYQQKSSQAPKLLFHYYDKDFNNEADTPDNFQSRRPNTSFCFLDIRSPGLGDTAMYLCATSRDRGLQPQHFGDGTRLSIL.